This T cell receptor (beta chain) was recorded in a study of cytomegalovirus exposure and HLA in healthy donors. Study-level findings and limits: The tendency of first-cohort TCR clusters to co-occur in the 120 or so validation repertoires emerged from a later analysis. High specificity and sensitivity for cytomegalovirus status were reported for the classifier. According to the study, 160 or so TCR beta chains were cytomegalovirus-associated.

The donors were in the approximately 110-subject validation cohort; that cohort was separate from the approximately 700-subject first cohort. Details on this clone: Its antigen is as yet unknown.

Profiled with immunoSEQ multiplex PCR; TCRdb holds only in-frame clones, not every one. The top ten clones hold 3% to 3.5% of a sample with 130,000 or so clones, roughly nine tenths of them seen once. The CDR3 consists of 15 residues. Germline loops: CDR1 SGHVS, CDR2 FQNEAQ. V shed 5 bases and J shed 2 bases, with 16 bases lying between them. The specimen sequenced was PBMCs. The receptor was derived from a man aged 25 to 40 in good health and CMV-seronegative. The rearrangement links TRBV7-8 to TRBJ2-7; perhaps TRBD2 as D (7 bases). The CDR3 nucleotides are TGTGCCAGCAGCCCGTGGGGGGGGACACCCTACGAGCAGTACTTC. It yields the protein CASSPWGGTPYEQYF.